This T cell receptor beta chain emerged from a study of blood T cell repertoires in COVID-19. Study summary: PBMCs, B-cell-depleted T cells, or T cells provided the cDNA or gDNA that made up the material.

V lost 4 bases and J lost 0, with 5 bases in between. The length of the CDR3 is 14 residues. Looked up from germline, CDR1 is SGDLS and CDR2 is YYNGEE. Study processing details: For nucleated cells, counts were estimated from reference gene primer amplification. Measured with immunoSEQ multiplex PCR; TCRdb has only the in-frame clones, and not every one. V, J and clone size reflect that table, while D and trimming were determined from the DNA. The sample lists about 58,000 clones, roughly 90% occurring once. The chain employs TRBV9 and TRBJ2-6; D is unclear. What was sequenced was peripheral blood. The clonotype was recovered from a woman in her fifties or sixties with active COVID-19. This CDR3 is CASSRSSGANVLTF. The CDR3 region has the DNA TGTGCCAGCAGCCGGAGCTCTGGGGCCAACGTCCTGACTTTC.